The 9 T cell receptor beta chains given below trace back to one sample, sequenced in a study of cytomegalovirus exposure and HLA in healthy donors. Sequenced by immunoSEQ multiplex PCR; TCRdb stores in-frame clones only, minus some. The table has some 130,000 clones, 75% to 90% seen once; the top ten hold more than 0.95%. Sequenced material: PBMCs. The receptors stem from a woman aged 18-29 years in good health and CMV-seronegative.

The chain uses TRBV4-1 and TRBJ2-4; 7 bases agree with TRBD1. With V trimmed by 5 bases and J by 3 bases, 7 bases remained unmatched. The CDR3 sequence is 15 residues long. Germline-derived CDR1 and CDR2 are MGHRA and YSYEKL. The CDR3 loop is CASSDRAVVKNIQYF. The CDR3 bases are TGCGCCAGCAGCGACAGGGCTGTGGTCAAAAACATTCAGTACTTC.

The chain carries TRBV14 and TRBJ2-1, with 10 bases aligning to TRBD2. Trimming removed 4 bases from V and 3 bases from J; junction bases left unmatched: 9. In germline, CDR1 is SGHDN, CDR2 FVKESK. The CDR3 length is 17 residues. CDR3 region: CASSRTSLAGNYNEQFF. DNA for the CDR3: TGTGCCAGCAGCCGCACATCACTAGCGGGGAACTACAATGAGCAGTTCTTC.

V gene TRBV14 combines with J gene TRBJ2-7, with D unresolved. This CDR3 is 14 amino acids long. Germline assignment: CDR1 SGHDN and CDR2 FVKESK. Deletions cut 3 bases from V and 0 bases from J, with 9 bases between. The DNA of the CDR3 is TGTGCCAGCAGCCATTCCTTAGTCTCCTACGAGCAGTACTTC. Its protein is CASSHSLVSYEQYF.

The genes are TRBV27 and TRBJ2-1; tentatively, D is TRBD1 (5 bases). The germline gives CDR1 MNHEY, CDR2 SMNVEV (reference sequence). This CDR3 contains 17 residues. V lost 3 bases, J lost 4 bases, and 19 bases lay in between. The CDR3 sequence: CASSFRHKTEPYNEQFF. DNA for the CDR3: TGTGCCAGCAGTTTCAGACATAAGACAGAGCCGTACAATGAGCAGTTCTTC.

This CDR3 is CASSYPGGEYF. CDR3 DNA: TGTGCCAGCAGTTACCCCGGCGGGGAGTACTTC. V is TRBV6-1 and J is TRBJ2-7, with D perhaps TRBD2 (6 bases). This CDR3 is 11 amino acids long. Trimming cost V 5 bases and J 11 bases, with 13 bases left between them. Germline CDR1 is MNHNS and CDR2 is SASEGT.

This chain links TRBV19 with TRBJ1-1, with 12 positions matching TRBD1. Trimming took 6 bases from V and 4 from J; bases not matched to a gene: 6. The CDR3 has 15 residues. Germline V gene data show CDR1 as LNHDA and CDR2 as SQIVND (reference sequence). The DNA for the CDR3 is TGTGCCAGTAGGGAAAAGGGACAGGGGGCCACTGAAGCTTTCTTT. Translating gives CASREKGQGATEAFF.

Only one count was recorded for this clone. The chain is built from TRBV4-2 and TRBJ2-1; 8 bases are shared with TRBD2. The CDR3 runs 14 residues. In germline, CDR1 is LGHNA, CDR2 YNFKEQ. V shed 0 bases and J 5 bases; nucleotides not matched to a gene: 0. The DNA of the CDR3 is TGTGCCAGCAGCCAAGAACTAGCGGACAATGAGCAGTTCTTC. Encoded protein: CASSQELADNEQFF.

The DNA for the CDR3 is TGTGCCAGCAGCCTATCCGTCGGCGGCGGATCTAATTCACCCCTCCACTTT. Protein product: CASSLSVGGGSNSPLHF. The chain combines TRBV7-8 with TRBJ1-6; D is unclear. Germline loops: CDR1 SGHVS, CDR2 FQNEAQ. Deletions cut 5 bases from V and 6 bases from J, with 20 bases between. This CDR3 contains 17 residues.

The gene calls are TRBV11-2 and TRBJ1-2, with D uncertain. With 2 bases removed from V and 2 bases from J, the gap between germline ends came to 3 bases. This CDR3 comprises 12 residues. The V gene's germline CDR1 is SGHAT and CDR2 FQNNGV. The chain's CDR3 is CASSLQNYGYTF. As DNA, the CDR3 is TGTGCCAGCAGCTTACAGAACTATGGCTACACCTTC.